The T cell receptor delta chain under discussion was sequenced for a study of delta chains in infants with herpesvirus infections. Whole-study context: The search targeted a public fetal Vdelta1/Vgamma8 clonotype after postnatal CMV infection. Points from the study as a whole: The public clonotype appeared only at the first post-infection time point. No race- or environment-matched controls existed, and samples were few. Later infection age appeared linked to lower public-clonotype frequency among Vdelta1 cells.

Reverse transcription of PBMC RNA used primers specific for the gamma and delta chains. TCRdb re-called the RT-PCR reads through CATT. The sample has some 1,100 delta-chain clones, about 43% seen once; the top ten hold 20%. The CDR3 runs to 18 residues. The germline gives CDR1 GEAIGNYY, CDR2 EKD. The ends lost 5 bases at V and 0 bases at J; junction bases unmatched: 11. This clone was seen more than once but under ten times. The target antigen is unknown. V and J are TRDV2 and TRDJ1, with TRDD3 matching 13 bases. The clonotype comes from a human donor who was a Ugandan infant, either HIV-exposed or HIV-unexposed (not recorded which). Sequencing used peripheral blood, obtained at time point 3 of longitudinal follow-up. The CDR3, as DNA: TGTGCCTGTGTCAAATTACTGGGGGATACGCCGTACACCGATAAACTCATCTTT. It is translated as CACVKLLGDTPYTDKLIF.